A single count supports the clone carrying this T cell receptor beta chain. The junction departs from germline at one end; a sequencing error may be responsible. Produced via immunoSEQ multiplex PCR; TCRdb's table is partial and in-frame only. Of 150,000 to 200,000 clones in the sample, around 93% were seen once. The data are from a study of control samples from healthy donors and cancer patients. CDR1 is LNHDA and CDR2 is SQIVND in the germline V gene (reference sequence). This CDR3 comprises 16 residues. This TCR was recovered from a woman aged 55-75 years in good health. V gene TRBV19 combines with J gene TRBJ1-6; no clear D gene. What was sequenced was blood. In DNA form, the CDR3 reads TGTGCCAGTAGTGTAGAGTCGGCGGATCCCTATTCACCCCTCCACTTT. Its protein product is CASSVESADPYSPLHF.